This T cell receptor (beta chain) derives from a study of T-cell memory formation after mild COVID-19. Broader study findings: The authors did not confirm SARS-CoV-2 specificity of second-wave clones peaking day 37. Clones shrinking from day 15 to 85 showed even CD4/CD8 mixes; later expanders tilted CD4+. Pre-infection memory contained some responding clones, which suggested that cross-reactive memory had joined. CD4+ clones that contracted lay mainly in CM and EM; CD8+ ones lay in EMRA.

MiXCR, run by TCRdb on the 5' RACE reads, gives a single entry per CDR3 protein. The sample comprises roughly 28,000 distinct CDR3 sequences, 12% of which are singletons, and roughly 15% rests with the top ten. The germline gives CDR1 SGHKS, CDR2 YYEKEE (reference sequence). CDR3 length: 13 residues. V was clipped by 1 base and J by 7 bases, with 9 bases between them. There are many counts of this clonotype. What it binds is unknown. V usage is TRBV5-5 and J usage is TRBJ1-3, with D hard to call. This TCR came from an adult woman who had mild COVID-19 (a few samples of this study predate the infection). Cell type and time point are not known. Input material: PBMCs or a T cell subset sorted from them (not recorded which). CDR3 protein: CASSLRRENTIYF. CDR3 in DNA: TGTGCCAGCAGCTTGCGGCGGGAGAACACCATATATTTT.